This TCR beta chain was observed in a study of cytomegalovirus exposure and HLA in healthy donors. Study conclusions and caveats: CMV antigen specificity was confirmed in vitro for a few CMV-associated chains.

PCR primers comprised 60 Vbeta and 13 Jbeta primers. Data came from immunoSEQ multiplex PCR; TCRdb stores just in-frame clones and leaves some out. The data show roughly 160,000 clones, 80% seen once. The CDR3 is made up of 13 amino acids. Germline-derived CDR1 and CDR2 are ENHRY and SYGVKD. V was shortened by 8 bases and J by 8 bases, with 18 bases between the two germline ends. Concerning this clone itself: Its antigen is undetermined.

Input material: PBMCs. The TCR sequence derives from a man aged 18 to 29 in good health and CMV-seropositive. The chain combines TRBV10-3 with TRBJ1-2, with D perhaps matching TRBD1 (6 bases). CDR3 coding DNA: TGTGCCATCCACGGGACACGTCACGAGGGCTACACCTTC. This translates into CAIHGTRHEGYTF.